The rows below give T cell receptor beta chains drawn from one sample of a study of spatial heterogeneity in lung cancer. TCRdb analysed the 5' RACE reads with MiXCR anew, one entry per CDR3 protein. Of about 52,000 distinct CDR3 sequences listed, 6% to 8.5% were seen once; the top ten hold about a third. Specimen: PBMCs, collected at follow-up. The receptor source for this set is a female donor with early-stage non-small cell lung cancer. Both conserved end residues are part of each CDR3. Each record gives: V gene, D gene, J gene, clone size, CDR3 protein, CDR3 DNA. D genes are given only for firm matches. Clone size, where shown, is once, few, many, or a class for clones that have expanded.

V gene: TRBV11-2
D gene: -
J gene: TRBJ1-5
clone size: -
CDR3 protein: CASSLVVNQPQHF
CDR3 DNA: TGTGCCAGCAGCTTAGTGGTCAATCAGCCCCAGCATTTT

V gene: TRBV7-6
D gene: TRBD1
J gene: TRBJ2-2
clone size: -
CDR3 protein: CASSFPRTGPNTGELFF
CDR3 DNA: TGTGCCAGCAGCTTCCCCCGGACAGGCCCAAACACCGGGGAGCTGTTTTTT

V gene: TRBV5-6
D gene: -
J gene: TRBJ2-3
clone size: many
CDR3 protein: CASSADTGDTQYF
CDR3 DNA: TGTGCCAGCAGCGCGGATACCGGAGATACGCAGTATTTT

V gene: TRBV7-9
D gene: -
J gene: TRBJ2-2
clone size: many
CDR3 protein: CASSSRDFNTGELFF
CDR3 DNA: TGTGCCAGCAGCTCTAGGGACTTTAACACCGGGGAGCTGTTTTTT

V gene: TRBV7-2
D gene: TRBD2
J gene: TRBJ2-4
clone size: -
CDR3 protein: CASSSQGGLAVNIQYF
CDR3 DNA: TGTGCCAGCAGCTCCCAGGGTGGACTAGCGGTAAACATTCAGTACTTC

V gene: TRBV7-9
D gene: TRBD2
J gene: TRBJ2-5
clone size: many
CDR3 protein: CASSSPKIAGGQETQYF
CDR3 DNA: TGTGCCAGCAGCTCCCCCAAAATTGCGGGGGGGCAAGAGACCCAGTACTTC

V gene: TRBV5-1
D gene: -
J gene: TRBJ2-2
clone size: many
CDR3 protein: CASSPLDANTGELFF
CDR3 DNA: TGCGCCAGCAGCCCGCTAGACGCGAACACCGGGGAGCTGTTTTTT

V gene: TRBV11-2
D gene: TRBD1
J gene: TRBJ2-3
clone size: few
CDR3 protein: CASSPGQGALSSTDTQYF
CDR3 DNA: TGTGCCAGCAGCCCCGGACAGGGGGCTCTCTCTAGCACAGATACGCAGTATTTT

V gene: TRBV6-6
D gene: -
J gene: TRBJ2-7
clone size: -
CDR3 protein: CASIKTTESYEQYF
CDR3 DNA: TGTGCCAGCATTAAAACGACAGAATCCTACGAGCAGTACTTC

V gene: TRBV15
D gene: TRBD1
J gene: TRBJ1-3
clone size: many
CDR3 protein: CATSRVGQGNTIYF
CDR3 DNA: TGTGCCACCAGCAGAGTGGGACAGGGAAACACCATATATTTT

V gene: TRBV7-2
D gene: TRBD1
J gene: TRBJ1-5
clone size: few
CDR3 protein: CASSPQGDQPQHF
CDR3 DNA: TGTGCCAGCAGCCCACAGGGGGATCAGCCCCAGCATTTT

V gene: TRBV28
D gene: TRBD1
J gene: TRBJ2-5
clone size: many
CDR3 protein: CASSLTAGGETQYF
CDR3 DNA: TGTGCCAGCAGTTTAACGGCAGGGGGAGAGACCCAGTACTTC

V gene: TRBV7-8
D gene: -
J gene: TRBJ2-2
clone size: -
CDR3 protein: CASVFRTPGELFF
CDR3 DNA: TGTGCCAGCGTTTTCCGGACCCCCGGGGAGCTGTTTTTT

V gene: TRBV7-8
D gene: TRBD2
J gene: TRBJ2-1
clone size: few
CDR3 protein: CASSSGTSGNYNEQFF
CDR3 DNA: TGTGCCAGCAGTTCCGGGACTAGCGGGAACTACAATGAGCAGTTCTTC

V gene: TRBV2
D gene: -
J gene: TRBJ2-3
clone size: many
CDR3 protein: CASTDQGVSTDTQYF
CDR3 DNA: TGTGCCAGCACCGACCAGGGTGTAAGCACAGATACGCAGTATTTT

V gene: TRBV9
D gene: -
J gene: TRBJ1-3
clone size: many
CDR3 protein: CASSVAMGRSSGNTIYF
CDR3 DNA: TGTGCCAGCAGCGTAGCAATGGGACGGTCCTCTGGAAACACCATATATTTT

V gene: TRBV6-5
D gene: -
J gene: TRBJ2-3
clone size: many
CDR3 protein: CASSRLGTGTDTQYF
CDR3 DNA: TGTGCCAGCAGCCGCCTAGGGACTGGCACAGATACGCAGTATTTT

V gene: TRBV3-1
D gene: -
J gene: TRBJ1-1
clone size: few
CDR3 protein: CATRPLGQNTEAFF
CDR3 DNA: TGTGCCACTAGGCCATTGGGCCAGAACACTGAAGCTTTCTTT

V gene: TRBV6-2/TRBV6-3
D gene: -
J gene: TRBJ2-7
clone size: -
CDR3 protein: CASRTSGEQYF
CDR3 DNA: TGTGCCAGCAGAACATCGGGCGAGCAGTACTTC

V gene: TRBV5-1
D gene: TRBD2
J gene: TRBJ2-3
clone size: many
CDR3 protein: CASSFLAGRTDTQYF
CDR3 DNA: TGCGCCAGCAGCTTCCTAGCGGGGAGAACAGATACGCAGTATTTT

V gene: TRBV6-2/TRBV6-3
D gene: -
J gene: TRBJ2-7
clone size: many
CDR3 protein: CASSFVVHEQYF
CDR3 DNA: TGTGCCAGCAGTTTTGTGGTCCACGAGCAGTACTTC

V gene: TRBV7-3
D gene: -
J gene: TRBJ1-1
clone size: many
CDR3 protein: CASSFTLSGDSEAFF
CDR3 DNA: TGTGCCAGCAGCTTCACCCTTTCCGGGGATTCTGAAGCTTTCTTT

V gene: TRBV3-1
D gene: TRBD1
J gene: TRBJ2-1
clone size: many
CDR3 protein: CASRPTGTGYNEQFF
CDR3 DNA: TGTGCCAGCAGGCCAACCGGGACAGGCTACAATGAGCAGTTCTTC

V gene: TRBV5-1
D gene: TRBD1
J gene: TRBJ2-7
clone size: many
CDR3 protein: CASSPLGRGQGEQYF
CDR3 DNA: TGCGCCAGCAGCCCCCTCGGCAGGGGGCAGGGCGAGCAGTACTTC

V gene: TRBV2
D gene: -
J gene: TRBJ1-1
clone size: many
CDR3 protein: CASKGDFTEAFF
CDR3 DNA: TGTGCCAGCAAAGGGGACTTCACTGAAGCTTTCTTT

V gene: TRBV28
D gene: -
J gene: TRBJ1-5
clone size: -
CDR3 protein: CASGPTASQHF
CDR3 DNA: TGTGCCAGCGGACCGACAGCGTCCCAGCATTTT

V gene: TRBV7-2
D gene: -
J gene: TRBJ2-5
clone size: few
CDR3 protein: CASSLVGLAETQYF
CDR3 DNA: TGTGCCAGCAGCTTAGTTGGTCTAGCTGAGACCCAGTACTTC

V gene: TRBV7-7
D gene: -
J gene: TRBJ2-3
clone size: -
CDR3 protein: CASSLGPAGPTDTQYF
CDR3 DNA: TGTGCCAGCAGCTTAGGGCCAGCAGGTCCCACAGATACGCAGTATTTT

V gene: TRBV6-5
D gene: -
J gene: TRBJ1-2
clone size: many
CDR3 protein: CASSMWGSGNYGYTF
CDR3 DNA: TGTGCCAGCAGCATGTGGGGGAGCGGTAACTATGGCTACACCTTC

V gene: TRBV29-1
D gene: TRBD1
J gene: TRBJ1-1
clone size: many
CDR3 protein: CSVEPFTGENTEAFF
CDR3 DNA: TGCAGCGTTGAGCCCTTTACAGGGGAGAACACTGAAGCTTTCTTT

V gene: TRBV2
D gene: -
J gene: TRBJ2-6
clone size: few
CDR3 protein: CASSFDSGANVLTF
CDR3 DNA: TGTGCCAGCAGTTTCGACTCTGGGGCCAACGTCCTGACTTTC

V gene: TRBV20-1
D gene: TRBD2
J gene: TRBJ2-7
clone size: few
CDR3 protein: CSAREGSGGTYEQYF
CDR3 DNA: TGCAGTGCTAGAGAAGGTAGCGGGGGGACATACGAGCAGTACTTC

V gene: TRBV6-4
D gene: -
J gene: TRBJ1-1
clone size: -
CDR3 protein: CASSESPARTNEAFF
CDR3 DNA: TGTGCCAGCAGTGAAAGTCCCGCGAGAACTAATGAAGCTTTCTTT

V gene: TRBV27
D gene: TRBD1
J gene: TRBJ2-6
clone size: many
CDR3 protein: CASSPARDRADSGANVLTF
CDR3 DNA: TGTGCCAGCAGTCCAGCCCGGGACAGGGCCGACTCTGGGGCCAACGTCCTGACTTTC

V gene: TRBV20-1
D gene: TRBD2
J gene: TRBJ2-3
clone size: many
CDR3 protein: CSARDHGGGLSDTQYF
CDR3 DNA: TGCAGTGCTAGAGATCACGGGGGGGGCCTATCAGATACGCAGTATTTT

V gene: TRBV6-5
D gene: -
J gene: TRBJ1-2
clone size: many
CDR3 protein: CASSRREPYGYTF
CDR3 DNA: TGTGCCAGCAGTCGACGGGAACCCTATGGCTACACCTTC

V gene: TRBV6-5
D gene: -
J gene: TRBJ1-2
clone size: -
CDR3 protein: CASSSAQLVYGYTF
CDR3 DNA: TGTGCCAGCAGTTCTGCACAATTGGTCTATGGCTACACCTTC

V gene: TRBV7-2
D gene: TRBD2
J gene: TRBJ2-3
clone size: -
CDR3 protein: CASSFTSGGTDTQYF
CDR3 DNA: TGTGCCAGCAGCTTTACGAGCGGGGGGACAGATACGCAGTATTTT

V gene: TRBV7-9
D gene: -
J gene: TRBJ2-3
clone size: -
CDR3 protein: CASSRTGISPDTQYF
CDR3 DNA: TGTGCCAGCAGCCGAACAGGGATCTCCCCAGATACGCAGTATTTT

V gene: TRBV5-1
D gene: TRBD1
J gene: TRBJ2-7
clone size: many
CDR3 protein: CASSLNSRQGREKQYF
CDR3 DNA: TGCGCCAGCAGCTTGAACTCTCGACAGGGAAGAGAAAAGCAGTACTTC

V gene: TRBV7-2
D gene: -
J gene: TRBJ2-1
clone size: few
CDR3 protein: CASSSLGGGLNEQFF
CDR3 DNA: TGTGCCAGCAGCTCCTTAGGAGGGGGGCTAAATGAGCAGTTCTTC

V gene: TRBV3-1
D gene: -
J gene: TRBJ1-2
clone size: -
CDR3 protein: CASSQEGQTYGYTF
CDR3 DNA: TGTGCCAGCAGCCAAGAGGGGCAGACCTATGGCTACACCTTC

V gene: TRBV7-8
D gene: -
J gene: TRBJ2-6
clone size: many
CDR3 protein: CASSALAGSGANVLTF
CDR3 DNA: TGTGCCAGCAGCGCCTTAGCAGGCTCTGGGGCCAACGTCCTGACTTTC

V gene: TRBV6-5
D gene: -
J gene: TRBJ2-7
clone size: -
CDR3 protein: CASSYSPYEQYF
CDR3 DNA: TGTGCCAGCAGTTACTCACCATACGAGCAGTACTTC

V gene: TRBV7-2
D gene: TRBD2
J gene: TRBJ2-7
clone size: -
CDR3 protein: CASSLTPSGGAEYEQYF
CDR3 DNA: TGTGCCAGCAGCTTAACCCCTAGCGGGGGGGCCGAGTACGAGCAGTACTTC

V gene: TRBV25-1
D gene: -
J gene: TRBJ1-1
clone size: many
CDR3 protein: CASSEYMVNTEAFF
CDR3 DNA: TGTGCCAGCAGTGAATATATGGTAAACACTGAAGCTTTCTTT

V gene: TRBV5-1
D gene: -
J gene: TRBJ1-1
clone size: many
CDR3 protein: CASSFEQGRTEAFF
CDR3 DNA: TGCGCCAGCAGCTTCGAACAGGGCAGGACTGAAGCTTTCTTT

V gene: TRBV7-9
D gene: -
J gene: TRBJ1-1
clone size: few
CDR3 protein: CASSTTGGEAFF
CDR3 DNA: TGTGCCAGCAGCACGACCGGGGGCGAAGCTTTCTTT

V gene: TRBV5-4
D gene: -
J gene: TRBJ1-1
clone size: many
CDR3 protein: CASSPPTDFSVTEAFF
CDR3 DNA: TGTGCCAGCAGCCCACCGACAGACTTTTCGGTCACTGAAGCTTTCTTT

V gene: TRBV4-1
D gene: -
J gene: TRBJ2-2
clone size: few
CDR3 protein: CASSQKEAMNTGELFF
CDR3 DNA: TGCGCCAGCAGCCAAAAGGAGGCCATGAACACCGGGGAGCTGTTTTTT

V gene: TRBV2
D gene: -
J gene: TRBJ2-3
clone size: many
CDR3 protein: CASSAGTSTDTQYF
CDR3 DNA: TGTGCCAGCAGCGCCGGGACTAGCACAGATACGCAGTATTTT

V gene: TRBV7-8
D gene: -
J gene: TRBJ1-2
clone size: many
CDR3 protein: CASSLSVYGYTF
CDR3 DNA: TGTGCCAGCAGCTTATCAGTCTATGGCTACACCTTC

V gene: TRBV6-2/TRBV6-3
D gene: -
J gene: TRBJ1-1
clone size: many
CDR3 protein: CASSGRQLSDLNTEAFF
CDR3 DNA: TGTGCCAGCAGTGGAAGACAGTTAAGTGATTTGAACACTGAAGCTTTCTTT

V gene: TRBV6-5
D gene: -
J gene: TRBJ1-2
clone size: many
CDR3 protein: CASSYGGSAYGYTF
CDR3 DNA: TGTGCCAGCAGTTACGGAGGTTCCGCCTATGGCTACACCTTC

V gene: TRBV5-1
D gene: TRBD1
J gene: TRBJ2-7
clone size: many
CDR3 protein: CASSPGQALTEQYF
CDR3 DNA: TGCGCCAGCAGCCCGGGACAGGCTCTCACCGAGCAGTACTTC

V gene: TRBV12-3/TRBV12-4
D gene: -
J gene: TRBJ2-3
clone size: many
CDR3 protein: CASSLRVPPTGGTDTQYF
CDR3 DNA: TGTGCCAGCAGCCTTAGGGTTCCTCCGACAGGTGGGACAGATACGCAGTATTTT

V gene: TRBV5-1
D gene: -
J gene: TRBJ1-6
clone size: few
CDR3 protein: CASSSPGRGNSPLHF
CDR3 DNA: TGCGCCAGCAGCTCGCCGGGACGGGGTAATTCACCCCTCCACTTT

V gene: TRBV18
D gene: TRBD1
J gene: TRBJ1-2
clone size: few
CDR3 protein: CASSPIPQGDYGYTF
CDR3 DNA: TGTGCCAGCTCACCAATTCCCCAGGGGGACTATGGCTACACCTTC

V gene: TRBV7-8
D gene: -
J gene: TRBJ2-3
clone size: -
CDR3 protein: CASRLGAIRGTDTQYF
CDR3 DNA: TGTGCCAGCAGATTAGGGGCGATCCGCGGCACAGATACGCAGTATTTT

V gene: TRBV7-9
D gene: TRBD1
J gene: TRBJ2-7
clone size: -
CDR3 protein: CASSPRDGTGLEDEQYF
CDR3 DNA: TGTGCCAGCAGCCCCAGGGACGGGACAGGGTTGGAAGACGAGCAGTACTTC